Each of the 25 T cell receptor beta chains below was sequenced from the same sample in a study of T cells after yellow fever vaccination. TCRdb processed the 5' RACE reads anew with MiXCR; each CDR3 protein has one entry. The data show hundreds of thousands of distinct CDR3 sequences, over 15% seen once. The material was PBMCs, obtained 15 days after the yellow fever booster vaccination. Source of these receptors: a man aged 25-45 years who received the YFV17D yellow fever vaccine.

This clonotype was detected many times. This chain links TRBV4-3 with TRBJ2-7; possible D gene TRBD2, 6 bases. Trimming stripped 2 bases from V and 5 bases from J, with 10 bases between. CDR1 is LGHNA and CDR2 is YSLEER in the germline V gene. This CDR3 comprises 13 residues. As DNA, the CDR3 is TGCGCCAGCAGCCAACCCGGGGAGGACGAGCAGTACTTC. Its translation is CASSQPGEDEQYF.

This clonotype was observed a handful of times. CDR3 protein: CASSQDLDSGAYNEQFF. Here the CDR3 DNA reads TGCGCCAGCAGCCAAGATTTGGATAGCGGAGCCTACAATGAGCAGTTCTTC. The chain carries TRBV4-3 and TRBJ2-1, with D tentatively TRBD2 (6 bases). The V and J ends lost 0 bases and 2 bases respectively, with 14 bases between them. This CDR3 has 17 residues. CDR1 is LGHNA, CDR2 YSLEER, per germline.

This rearrangement joins TRBV20-1 to TRBJ1-1; no clear D gene. The CDR3 contains 10 residues. The V gene lost 6 bases and the J gene lost 7 bases, with 9 bases spanning the gap. Germline CDR1 DFQATT, CDR2 SNEGSKA (reference sequence). The CDR3 loop is CSATTSEAFF. The CDR3 DNA reads TGCAGTGCCACGACAAGTGAAGCTTTCTTT.

This clonotype was observed a handful of times. V is TRBV12-3 or TRBV12-4 and J is TRBJ1-2, with D possibly matching TRBD1 (6 bases). This CDR3 is 13 amino acids long. V dropped 6 bases and J dropped 6 bases, with 14 bases sitting between them. This chain's CDR3 is CASSERGRDGYTF. CDR3 sequence (DNA): TGTGCCAGCAGCGAGAGGGGGAGGGATGGCTACACCTTC.

This clonotype was seen more than once but under ten times. This chain joins TRBV20-1 and TRBJ2-7; weak D call: TRBD1 (6 bases). Trimming pared 5 bases from V and 2 bases from J, leaving 19 bases between. The CDR3 sequence is 15 residues long. CDR1 and CDR2 (germline): DFQATT, SNEGSKA (reference sequence). The CDR3 sequence is CSAGGGGATTYEQYF. CDR3 in DNA: TGCAGTGCTGGTGGGGGCGGCGCCACTACCTACGAGCAGTACTTC.

This rearrangement joins TRBV5-5 to TRBJ2-3; D gene uncertain. Germline lookup yields CDR1 SGHKS and CDR2 YYEKEE (reference sequence). This CDR3 is 14 amino acids long. V shed 9 bases and J shed 8 bases, with 22 bases lying between them. Written as DNA, the CDR3 is TGTGCCATGAGCCCCCGGCTGGTATGCGGTACGCAGTATTTT. It encodes CAMSPRLVCGTQYF.

This chain uses TRBV12-3 or TRBV12-4 with TRBJ2-2, with D maybe TRBD2 (6 bases). Trimming cost V 7 bases and J 4 bases, with 16 bases left between them. This CDR3 spans 15 amino acids. The chain's CDR3 is CASTRGTPGTGELFF. CDR3 DNA: TGTGCCAGCACTCGCGGGACCCCGGGCACCGGGGAGCTGTTTTTT.

This clonotype was seen only a few times. The chain joins TRBV10-3 to TRBJ2-1; 8 bases match TRBD2. Per the germline V gene, CDR1 is ENHRY and CDR2 is SYGVKD. The CDR3 totals 15 residues. V shed 4 bases and J 7 bases; nucleotides not matched to a gene: 9. CDR3: CAISGGPGGPNEQFF. The CDR3 nucleotides are TGTGCCATCAGTGGTGGGCCGGGAGGGCCAAATGAGCAGTTCTTC.

The CDR3 region is CASSHRDGYGYTF. The CDR3 coding sequence is TGTGCCAGCAGCCATCGGGACGGGTATGGCTACACCTTC. The J gene is TRBJ1-2, the V gene TRBV7-9; D perhaps matches TRBD1 (5 bases). V was clipped by 5 bases and J by 5 bases, with 12 bases between them. CDR3 length equals 13 residues. Germline V gene lookup returns CDR1 SEHNR and CDR2 FQNEAQ (reference sequence).

This clonotype was picked up a small number of times. The gene calls are TRBV4-3 and TRBJ1-4, with a tentative D call TRBD1 (6 bases). Trimming shortened V by 4 bases and J by 4 bases, and 16 bases separated the two germline ends. CDR3 length: 16 residues. Looked up from germline, CDR1 is LGHNA and CDR2 is YSLEER. In DNA, the CDR3 is TGCGCCAGCAGCCCGGACAGCGGTTCTTATAATGAAAAACTGTTTTTT. This sequence encodes CASSPDSGSYNEKLFF.

This clonotype showed up just a few times. V gene TRBV6-1 combines with J gene TRBJ1-4; D possibly corresponds to TRBD1 (5 bases). Trimming took off 5 bases at V and 5 bases at J, with 9 bases between the two ends. Germline lookup yields CDR1 MNHNS and CDR2 SASEGT. The CDR3 runs 13 residues. The CDR3 bases are TGTGCCAGCAGTCAAGGGGCGAATGAAAAACTGTTTTTT. Residues: CASSQGANEKLFF.

This clonotype appeared a few times. This chain uses TRBV6-1 with TRBJ2-3; TRBD1 agrees at 8 bases. The CDR3 is 16 residues long. After removal of 7 bases from V and 2 bases from J, the junction contained 11 bases not matched to a gene. Per the germline V gene, CDR1 is MNHNS and CDR2 is SASEGT. This chain's CDR3 is CASKKGQGVSTDTQYF. The CDR3 bases are TGTGCCAGCAAGAAAGGACAGGGAGTCTCCACAGATACGCAGTATTTT.

This clonotype has more than one count but fewer than ten. This CDR3 is CASSEGTGEYF. The CDR3 DNA follows: TGTGCCAGCAGCGAAGGGACAGGGGAGTACTTC. This chain connects TRBV7-9 to TRBJ2-7; 10 nucleotides agree with TRBD1. This CDR3 has 11 amino acids. Unmatched junction bases numbered 3, after V lost 5 bases and J lost 11 bases. Germline V CDR1 and CDR2: SEHNR, FQNEAQ (reference sequence).

The rearrangement uses TRBV9 and TRBJ2-7, with 7 positions matching TRBD2. V dropped 0 bases and J dropped 4; count of bases not matched to a gene: 7. Germline V CDR1 and CDR2: SGDLS, YYNGEE. The CDR3 is 15 amino acids. The CDR3 bases are TGTGCCAGCAGCGTAGAGGCTAGCGGAAAGTACGAGCAGTACTTC. It codes for CASSVEASGKYEQYF.

This clonotype showed up just a few times. CDR3 loop: CSAPDRVSYEQYF. CDR3 DNA: TGCAGTGCACCAGACAGGGTCTCCTACGAGCAGTACTTC. The J gene is TRBJ2-7, the V gene TRBV20-1, with TRBD1 identical over 7 bases. Germline assignment: CDR1 DFQATT and CDR2 SNEGSKA (reference sequence). The ends lost 6 bases at V and 0 bases at J; junction bases unmatched: 5. The CDR3 length is 13 residues.

This clonotype was counted between two and nine times. This sequence joins TRBV19 and TRBJ2-2; D perhaps matches TRBD2 (5 bases). The CDR3 sequence is 14 residues long. With 6 bases removed from V and 3 bases from J, the gap between germline ends came to 11 bases. Germline V lookup: CDR1 LNHDA, CDR2 SQIVND (reference sequence). CDR3 in DNA: TGTGCCAGTAGCTTCATGAGGGACACCGGGGAGCTGTTTTTT. This translates into CASSFMRDTGELFF. Together with reference TRBV19 and TRBJ2-2, the CDR3 gives the full variable domain: DGGITQSPKYLFRKEGQNVTLSCEQNLNHDAMYWYRQDPGQGLRLIYYSQIVNDFQKGDIAEGYSVSREKKESFPLTVTSAQKNPTAFYLCASSFMRDTGELFFGEGSRLTVL.

This clonotype appeared a few times. The genes are TRBV20-1 and TRBJ2-3; tentatively, D is TRBD2 (5 bases). Germline V gene lookup returns CDR1 DFQATT and CDR2 SNEGSKA (reference sequence). The CDR3 length is 15 residues. V lost 0 bases and J 7 bases, leaving 17 bases between the germline ends. This CDR3 reads CSARDMREPVNTQYF. Here the CDR3 DNA reads TGCAGTGCTAGAGATATGAGGGAGCCAGTGAATACGCAGTATTTT.

The V call is TRBV6-1, the J call TRBJ2-7, with 9 bases lining up with TRBD1. CDR1 is MNHNS, CDR2 SASEGT, per germline. The V segment lost 6 bases and the J segment 6 bases; nucleotides outside the gene matches: 9. The CDR3 has 14 amino acids. In DNA form, the CDR3 reads TGTGCCAGCAGGGTTTACAGGGGGCAGAGCGAGCAGTACTTC. The encoded protein is CASRVYRGQSEQYF.

The rearrangement joins TRBV29-1 to TRBJ2-6, with D perhaps TRBD2 (6 bases). Germline V gene sequence: CDR1 SQVTM, CDR2 ANQGSEA. The CDR3 is 14 residues long. Trimming stripped 4 bases from V and 0 bases from J, with 7 bases between. CDR3 sequence: CSVGGVSGANVLTF. Here the CDR3 DNA reads TGCAGCGTTGGGGGGGTCTCTGGGGCCAACGTCCTGACTTTC.

The V and J genes are TRBV5-1 and TRBJ2-5; D is undetermined. This CDR3 comprises 13 residues. Germline V gives CDR1 SGHRS, CDR2 YFSETQ. V lost 2 bases and J lost 5, with 10 bases in between. In nucleotides, the CDR3 is TGCGCCAGCAGCTTTGAGGCTGTGGAGACCCAGTACTTC. Amino acid sequence: CASSFEAVETQYF. The full variable domain, completed using reference TRBV5-1 and TRBJ2-5, is KAGVTQTPRYLIKTRGQQVTLSCSPISGHRSVSWYQQTPGQGLQFLFEYFSETQRNKGNFPGRFSGRQFSNSRSEMNVSTLELGDSALYLCASSFEAVETQYFGPGTRLLVL.

Only a few counts were recorded for this clonotype. The chain is built from TRBV7-3 and TRBJ2-3; possibly TRBD2 for D (6 bases). Germline values: CDR1 SGHTA, CDR2 FQGTGA. The length of the CDR3 is 17 residues. V lost 5 bases and J lost 2, with 20 bases in between. The CDR3 here is CASSPTPAEGPTDTQYF. CDR3 DNA sequence: TGTGCCAGCAGCCCCACCCCGGCGGAGGGTCCCACAGATACGCAGTATTTT.

This clonotype was counted ten times or more. V and J are TRBV12-3 or TRBV12-4 and TRBJ2-1; TRBD2 agrees at 7 bases. The junction had 14 bases not matched to a gene; V was cut back by 7 bases and J by 5 bases. This CDR3 comprises 16 residues. CDR3 protein: CASTISLAVKDNEQFF. The CDR3 nucleotides are TGTGCCAGCACCATCTCCCTAGCGGTTAAGGACAATGAGCAGTTCTTC.

The chain combines TRBV6-1 with TRBJ2-5; 12 bases fit TRBD1. The CDR3 is 16 residues long. Germline CDR1 MNHNS, CDR2 SASEGT. V lost 5 bases to trimming and J lost 5 bases; unmatched junction nucleotides: 9. CDR3 bases: TGTGCCAGCAGTACATCACCGGGACAGGGGGCGGAGACCCAGTACTTC. Amino acid sequence: CASSTSPGQGAETQYF.

V gene TRBV29-1 combines with J gene TRBJ2-2; 11 positions agree with TRBD2. V was pared by 7 bases and J by 5 bases, with 6 bases of the junction left unmatched. Looked up from germline, CDR1 is SQVTM and CDR2 is ANQGSEA. The CDR3 length is 14 residues. The CDR3 is CSGGTSGTTGELFF. CDR3 nucleotide sequence: TGCAGCGGTGGGACTAGCGGCACGACCGGGGAGCTGTTTTTT.

The chain employs TRBV6-1 and TRBJ2-5; the match to TRBD2 covers 8 bases. J gave up 4 bases and V 5 bases, and 6 bases lay outside the gene matches. The CDR3 has 14 residues. CDR1 and CDR2 (germline): MNHNS, SASEGT. The CDR3 protein is CASSTPGGTETQYF. As DNA, the CDR3 is TGTGCCAGCAGTACCCCGGGGGGGACAGAGACCCAGTACTTC.